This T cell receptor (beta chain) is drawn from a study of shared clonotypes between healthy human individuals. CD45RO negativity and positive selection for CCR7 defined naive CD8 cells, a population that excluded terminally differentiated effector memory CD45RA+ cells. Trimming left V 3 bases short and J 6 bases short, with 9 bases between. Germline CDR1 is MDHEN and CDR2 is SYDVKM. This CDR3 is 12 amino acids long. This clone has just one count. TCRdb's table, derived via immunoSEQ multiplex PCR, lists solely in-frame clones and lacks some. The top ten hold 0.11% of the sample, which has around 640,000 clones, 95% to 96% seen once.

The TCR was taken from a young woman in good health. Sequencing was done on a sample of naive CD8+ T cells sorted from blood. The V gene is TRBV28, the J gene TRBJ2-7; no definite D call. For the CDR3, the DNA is TGTGCCAGCAGTTTTGCCCCCCCCGAGCAGTACTTC. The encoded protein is CASSFAPPEQYF.